These 12 T cell receptor beta chains were sequenced from one sample in a study of T cell changes during pregnancy in multiple sclerosis. The table came from immunoSEQ multiplex PCR; TCRdb's copy has only in-frame clones and leaves some out. The top ten clones hold under 0.8% of a sample with tens of thousands of clones, 80% to 90% of them seen once. The material sequenced was CD4+ T cells from peripheral blood mononuclear cells, taken in the first trimester of pregnancy. These receptor sequences come from a female donor with multiple sclerosis, enrolled in a pregnancy study.

The chain links TRBV28 to TRBJ2-7; TRBD1 matches 9 bases. This CDR3 spans 15 amino acids. The ends lost 6 bases at V and 3 bases at J; junction bases unmatched: 9. Germline CDR1 reads MDHEN; CDR2 reads SYDVKM. CDR3 nucleotide sequence: TGTGCCAGCAGCCAACCGGGACAGGGCAGCTACGAGCAGTACTTC. This gives the protein CASSQPGQGSYEQYF.

The chain has TRBV6-6 and TRBJ1-1; 7 bases are a match to TRBD1. The V gene's germline CDR1 is MNHNY and CDR2 SVGAGI (reference sequence). CDR3 size: 15 residues. Trimming at V came to 6 bases and at J to 11 bases, leaving 18 bases not matched to a gene. CDR3 protein: CASRPGQVESAGAFF. In nucleotides, the CDR3 is TGTGCCAGCAGACCCGGACAGGTCGAGTCGGCGGGTGCTTTCTTT.

The chain recombines TRBV11-2 with TRBJ2-7, with D unclear. In germline, CDR1 is SGHAT, CDR2 FQNNGV. This CDR3 has 12 amino acids. Trimming took 0 bases from V and 3 from J, leaving 3 bases between them. This CDR3 reads CASSLDNYEQYF. Here the CDR3 DNA reads TGTGCCAGCAGCTTAGATAACTACGAGCAGTACTTC.

This chain uses TRBV4-1 with TRBJ1-2, with D maybe TRBD1 (6 bases). The germline V gene has CDR1 MGHRA and CDR2 YSYEKL. The CDR3 is made up of 16 amino acids. V was shortened by 4 bases and J by 2 bases, with 17 bases between the two germline ends. This chain's CDR3 is CASSLEDRSNNYGYTF. The CDR3, as DNA: TGCGCCAGCAGCCTAGAAGACAGGAGTAACAACTATGGCTACACCTTC.

This chain connects TRBV2 to TRBJ2-3, with D possibly being TRBD2 (6 bases). Germline V lookup: CDR1 SNHLY, CDR2 FYNNEI. This CDR3 comprises 13 residues. V lost 4 bases to trimming and J lost 2 bases, with 7 bases between them. CDR3 protein: CASSGDSTDTQYF. The CDR3 DNA sequence: TGTGCCAGCAGTGGGGACTCCACAGATACGCAGTATTTT.

The rearrangement links TRBV7-3 to TRBJ2-7, with D possibly TRBD1 on 6 matching bases. Germline assignment: CDR1 SGHTA and CDR2 FQGTGA. Deletions cut 5 bases from V and 6 bases from J, with 14 bases between. The CDR3 totals 13 residues. The CDR3 sequence is CASSPTGSGEQYF. The CDR3 DNA sequence: TGTGCCAGCAGCCCCACAGGGTCTGGCGAGCAGTACTTC.

The chain combines TRBV11-3 with TRBJ2-1; 13 positions agree with TRBD2. V lost 3 bases, J lost 10 bases, and 6 bases stayed unmatched. Per germline, CDR1 SGHNT and CDR2 YENEEA. The CDR3 consists of 15 residues. The CDR3 loop reads CASSFLRLAGGEQFF. In DNA form, the CDR3 reads TGTGCCAGCAGCTTTTTACGACTAGCGGGAGGCGAGCAGTTCTTC.

This chain uses TRBV7-3 with TRBJ2-3; possible D gene TRBD2, 6 bases. The V end lost 2 bases, the J end lost 6 bases, and 15 bases lay between the germline ends. This CDR3 spans 15 amino acids. Germline CDR1 and CDR2: SGHTA and FQGTGA. CDR3 protein: CASSLFGGGGDTQYF. DNA of the CDR3: TGTGCCAGCAGCTTATTTGGGGGAGGAGGGGATACGCAGTATTTT.

This clone came up once. The genes are TRBV6-7 and TRBJ2-2; possible D gene TRBD2, 5 bases. Being an ORF, TRBV6-7 has a function that is uncertain. V was cut by 6 bases and J by 7 bases, with 9 bases left in between. This CDR3 is 12 amino acids long. CDR3 sequence reads: CASRPEGGELFF. DNA of the CDR3: TGTGCCAGCAGACCCGAGGGCGGGGAGCTGTTTTTT.

The rearrangement uses TRBV6-5 and TRBJ2-1; D unclear. Trimming removed 5 bases from V and 0 bases from J, with 11 bases in between. This CDR3 is built from 15 residues. The germline gives CDR1 MNHEY, CDR2 SVGAGI. CDR3 sequence: CASSTTGLSYNEQFF. CDR3 DNA: TGTGCCAGCAGTACGACTGGTCTCTCCTACAATGAGCAGTTCTTC.

This clone was recorded once. The chain is built from TRBV7-2 and TRBJ1-1; tentative D call: TRBD1 (5 bases). The V end lost 6 bases, the J end lost 2 bases, and 10 bases lay between the germline ends. CDR1 SGHTA and CDR2 FQGNSA come from the germline V gene. The CDR3 has 13 residues. The DNA for the CDR3 is TGTGCCAGCAGTCGACAGAGAAACACTGAAGCTTTCTTT. It yields the protein CASSRQRNTEAFF.

The rearrangement uses TRBV18 and TRBJ2-5; D not resolved. The V and J ends lost 3 bases and 1 base respectively, with 6 bases between them. The CDR3 contains 13 residues. CDR1 KGHSH and CDR2 LQKENI come from the germline V gene. The chain's CDR3 is CASSPELQETQYF. As DNA, the CDR3 is TGTGCCAGCTCACCGGAGCTCCAAGAGACCCAGTACTTC.